Listed below are T cell receptor beta chains from one sample, sequenced in a study of CD8 T cells in Susac syndrome. Each CDR3 protein is one row after TCRdb ran MiXCR on the immunoSEQ multiplex PCR reads. This table holds about 120,000 distinct CDR3 sequences, about 94% found once. The source material was CD8+ T cells from PBMCs. These receptors all come from a human donor with Susac syndrome. Each CDR3 is given with its conserved first and last residue. Each record gives: J gene, D gene, V gene, clone size, CDR3 length, CDR3 protein, CDR3 DNA. The D gene is left open where the match is weak. Rows may omit the clone size; those that give it use once, few, many or a size class.

J gene: TRBJ1-5
D gene: NA
V gene: TRBV15
clone size: NA
CDR3 length: 15
CDR3 protein: CATSPNIMSNQPQHF
CDR3 DNA: TGTGCCACCAGCCCCAACATTATGAGCAATCAGCCCCAGCATTTT

J gene: TRBJ2-3
D gene: TRBD2
V gene: TRBV9
clone size: once
CDR3 length: 17
CDR3 protein: CASSVGLAGGNTDTQYF
CDR3 DNA: TGTGCCAGCAGCGTAGGACTAGCGGGGGGAAACACAGATACGCAGTATTTT

J gene: TRBJ1-2
D gene: NA
V gene: TRBV29-1
clone size: NA
CDR3 length: 13
CDR3 protein: CSVAPNTNYGYTF
CDR3 DNA: TGCAGCGTCGCCCCCAACACTAACTATGGCTACACCTTC

J gene: TRBJ2-3
D gene: TRBD2
V gene: TRBV2
clone size: once
CDR3 length: 16
CDR3 protein: CASSEGGGRYTDTQYF
CDR3 DNA: TGTGCCAGCAGTGAAGGCGGGGGGAGATACACAGATACGCAGTATTTT

J gene: TRBJ2-7
D gene: NA
V gene: TRBV3-1
clone size: NA
CDR3 length: 13
CDR3 protein: CASSHGSVYEQYF
CDR3 DNA: TGTGCCAGCAGCCACGGCAGTGTCTACGAGCAGTACTTC

J gene: TRBJ2-5
D gene: NA
V gene: TRBV5-4
clone size: NA
CDR3 length: 12
CDR3 protein: CASSGGQETQYF
CDR3 DNA: TGTGCCAGCAGCGGGGGACAAGAGACCCAGTACTTC

J gene: TRBJ2-1
D gene: NA
V gene: TRBV5-6
clone size: NA
CDR3 length: 12
CDR3 protein: CASSLAVAARVF
CDR3 DNA: TGTGCCAGCAGCTTGGCGGTGGCGGCAAGGGTCTTC

J gene: TRBJ2-3
D gene: NA
V gene: TRBV25-1
clone size: NA
CDR3 length: 12
CDR3 protein: CASSKTTDTQYF
CDR3 DNA: TGTGCCAGCAGTAAGACCACAGATACGCAGTATTTT

J gene: TRBJ1-1
D gene: TRBD1
V gene: TRBV7-9
clone size: NA
CDR3 length: 14
CDR3 protein: CASRDLQGQAEAFF
CDR3 DNA: TGTGCCAGCAGGGACCTACAGGGGCAGGCTGAAGCTTTCTTT

J gene: TRBJ2-7
D gene: NA
V gene: TRBV20-1
clone size: NA
CDR3 length: 14
CDR3 protein: CSASPRAVIDEQYF
CDR3 DNA: TGCAGTGCTAGTCCTCGGGCGGTCATCGACGAGCAGTACTTC

J gene: TRBJ1-2
D gene: NA
V gene: TRBV4-3
clone size: NA
CDR3 length: 14
CDR3 protein: CASSPTLAGYGYTF
CDR3 DNA: TGCGCCAGCAGCCCAACGCTGGCGGGCTATGGCTACACCTTC

J gene: TRBJ2-2
D gene: NA
V gene: TRBV6-5
clone size: NA
CDR3 length: 15
CDR3 protein: CASSYSPTNTGELFF
CDR3 DNA: TGTGCCAGCAGTTATAGTCCGACCAACACCGGGGAGCTGTTTTTT

J gene: TRBJ2-3
D gene: TRBD2
V gene: TRBV20-1
clone size: NA
CDR3 length: 16
CDR3 protein: CSALPVRGGNTDTQYF
CDR3 DNA: TGCAGTGCTCTTCCGGTGCGGGGGGGGAACACAGATACGCAGTATTTT

J gene: TRBJ2-1
D gene: TRBD1
V gene: TRBV3-1
clone size: once
CDR3 length: 16
CDR3 protein: CASSRIFETGVDEQFF
CDR3 DNA: TGTGCCAGCAGCAGGATCTTCGAGACAGGGGTCGATGAGCAGTTCTTC

J gene: TRBJ2-5
D gene: NA
V gene: TRBV29-1
clone size: NA
CDR3 length: 14
CDR3 protein: CSVRAAGGQETQYF
CDR3 DNA: TGCAGCGTCCGCGCGGCAGGGGGGCAAGAGACCCAGTACTTC

J gene: TRBJ2-7
D gene: NA
V gene: TRBV6-1
clone size: NA
CDR3 length: 15
CDR3 protein: CASSAGWGTSYEQYF
CDR3 DNA: TGTGCCAGCAGTGCAGGGTGGGGCACCTCCTACGAGCAGTACTTC

J gene: TRBJ2-7
D gene: TRBD1
V gene: TRBV9
clone size: NA
CDR3 length: 14
CDR3 protein: CASSRDSPPDEQYF
CDR3 DNA: TGTGCCAGCAGCCGGGACAGCCCACCGGACGAGCAGTACTTC

J gene: TRBJ2-2
D gene: TRBD1
V gene: TRBV24-1
clone size: NA
CDR3 length: 14
CDR3 protein: CATSDLQGSGELFF
CDR3 DNA: TGTGCCACCAGTGATTTACAGGGGTCCGGGGAGCTGTTTTTT

J gene: TRBJ2-2
D gene: NA
V gene: TRBV5-4
clone size: NA
CDR3 length: 14
CDR3 protein: CASSYDRNTGELFF
CDR3 DNA: TGTGCCAGCAGCTATGACAGGAACACCGGGGAGCTGTTTTTT

J gene: TRBJ1-1
D gene: NA
V gene: TRBV2
clone size: NA
CDR3 length: 11
CDR3 protein: CASIVLAEAFF
CDR3 DNA: TGTGCCAGCATCGTGTTGGCTGAAGCTTTCTTT

J gene: TRBJ1-5
D gene: NA
V gene: TRBV20-1
clone size: NA
CDR3 length: 13
CDR3 protein: CSASLGLGQPQHF
CDR3 DNA: TGCAGTGCTAGTTTGGGGCTGGGTCAGCCCCAGCATTTT

J gene: TRBJ2-7
D gene: NA
V gene: TRBV19
clone size: NA
CDR3 length: 13
CDR3 protein: CASTHGQGREQYF
CDR3 DNA: TGTGCCAGTACCCACGGGCAGGGTAGGGAGCAGTACTTC

J gene: TRBJ2-2
D gene: TRBD2
V gene: TRBV5-4
clone size: NA
CDR3 length: 15
CDR3 protein: CASTGLAGESGELFF
CDR3 DNA: TGTGCCAGCACCGGACTAGCGGGGGAATCCGGGGAGCTGTTTTTT

J gene: TRBJ2-7
D gene: TRBD1
V gene: TRBV9
clone size: NA
CDR3 length: 15
CDR3 protein: CASSAGGQGVGEQYF
CDR3 DNA: TGTGCCAGCAGCGCAGGAGGACAGGGAGTGGGGGAGCAGTACTTC

J gene: TRBJ1-1
D gene: TRBD1
V gene: TRBV5-1
clone size: NA
CDR3 length: 14
CDR3 protein: CASSPGQGVREAFF
CDR3 DNA: TGCGCCAGCAGCCCTGGACAGGGAGTAAGAGAAGCTTTCTTT

J gene: TRBJ1-1
D gene: NA
V gene: TRBV14
clone size: NA
CDR3 length: 15
CDR3 protein: CASSLIEEINTEAFF
CDR3 DNA: TGTGCCAGCAGCCTCATCGAGGAGATTAACACTGAAGCTTTCTTT

J gene: TRBJ1-2
D gene: NA
V gene: TRBV7-9
clone size: few
CDR3 length: 14
CDR3 protein: CASSLAQGNYGYTF
CDR3 DNA: TGTGCCAGCAGCTTAGCCCAGGGAAACTATGGCTACACCTTC

J gene: TRBJ2-1
D gene: NA
V gene: TRBV9
clone size: NA
CDR3 length: 18
CDR3 protein: CASSDRDGLAGSYNEQFF
CDR3 DNA: TGTGCCAGCAGTGACAGGGATGGGCTAGCGGGCTCCTACAATGAGCAGTTCTTC

J gene: TRBJ2-2
D gene: TRBD1
V gene: TRBV5-1
clone size: NA
CDR3 length: 14
CDR3 protein: CASSDRDRGGELFF
CDR3 DNA: TGCGCCAGCAGCGACCGGGACAGGGGCGGGGAGCTGTTTTTT

J gene: TRBJ1-2
D gene: NA
V gene: TRBV12-3/TRBV12-4
clone size: NA
CDR3 length: 8
CDR3 protein: CASSFEHF
CDR3 DNA: TGTGCCAGCAGTTTTGAACACTTC

J gene: TRBJ2-2
D gene: TRBD2
V gene: TRBV5-1
clone size: NA
CDR3 length: 16
CDR3 protein: CASSFLAETNTGELFF
CDR3 DNA: TGCGCCAGCAGCTTCCTAGCGGAGACGAACACCGGGGAGCTGTTTTTT

J gene: TRBJ2-1
D gene: TRBD1
V gene: TRBV20-1
clone size: NA
CDR3 length: 14
CDR3 protein: CSAGGQDTYNEQFF
CDR3 DNA: TGCAGTGCGGGGGGACAGGACACCTACAATGAGCAGTTCTTC

J gene: TRBJ2-1
D gene: NA
V gene: TRBV15
clone size: NA
CDR3 length: 17
CDR3 protein: CATRGVEGPGVYNEQFF
CDR3 DNA: TGTGCCACCAGAGGCGTCGAGGGGCCCGGGGTCTACAATGAGCAGTTCTTC

J gene: TRBJ1-2
D gene: NA
V gene: TRBV13
clone size: NA
CDR3 length: 16
CDR3 protein: CASSSWGDVTNYGYTF
CDR3 DNA: TGTGCCAGCAGCTCGTGGGGTGATGTGACTAACTATGGCTACACCTTC

J gene: TRBJ2-1
D gene: NA
V gene: TRBV20-1
clone size: NA
CDR3 length: 17
CDR3 protein: CSARDPKSPTRLNEQFF
CDR3 DNA: TGCAGTGCTAGAGATCCGAAGTCACCCACTCGACTCAATGAGCAGTTCTTC

J gene: TRBJ2-7
D gene: NA
V gene: TRBV12-5
clone size: NA
CDR3 length: 16
CDR3 protein: CASGLVAQALSYEQYF
CDR3 DNA: TGTGCTAGTGGTTTGGTAGCGCAGGCTCTCTCCTACGAGCAGTACTTC

J gene: TRBJ2-1
D gene: TRBD1
V gene: TRBV19
clone size: once
CDR3 length: 14
CDR3 protein: CASNKDRVGNEQFF
CDR3 DNA: TGTGCCAGTAATAAGGACAGGGTCGGCAATGAGCAGTTCTTC

J gene: TRBJ1-1
D gene: NA
V gene: TRBV29-1
clone size: NA
CDR3 length: 12
CDR3 protein: CSVGYMNTEAFF
CDR3 DNA: TGCAGCGTTGGGTACATGAACACTGAAGCTTTCTTT

J gene: TRBJ2-7
D gene: TRBD1
V gene: TRBV2
clone size: NA
CDR3 length: 14
CDR3 protein: CASSWDRPINEQYF
CDR3 DNA: TGTGCCAGCAGTTGGGACAGACCGATTAACGAGCAGTACTTC

J gene: TRBJ1-1
D gene: NA
V gene: TRBV7-3
clone size: NA
CDR3 length: 15
CDR3 protein: CASSLTSGTNTEAFF
CDR3 DNA: TGTGCCAGCAGCTTAACGTCAGGGACGAACACTGAAGCTTTCTTT

J gene: TRBJ2-7
D gene: NA
V gene: TRBV20-1
clone size: NA
CDR3 length: 15
CDR3 protein: CSARAIRGPSYEQYF
CDR3 DNA: TGCAGTGCTAGAGCCATCCGGGGGCCCTCCTACGAGCAGTACTTC

J gene: TRBJ2-7
D gene: NA
V gene: TRBV4-1
clone size: NA
CDR3 length: 15
CDR3 protein: CASSQVSSTIYEQYF
CDR3 DNA: TGCGCCAGCAGCCAAGTTAGCAGCACCATCTACGAGCAGTACTTC

J gene: TRBJ2-1
D gene: TRBD1
V gene: TRBV27
clone size: NA
CDR3 length: 16
CDR3 protein: CASSLDRDRGDNEQFF
CDR3 DNA: TGTGCCAGCAGTCTGGATAGGGACAGGGGCGACAATGAGCAGTTCTTC

J gene: TRBJ2-7
D gene: NA
V gene: TRBV20-1
clone size: NA
CDR3 length: 12
CDR3 protein: CSARVRGHEQYF
CDR3 DNA: TGCAGTGCTCGCGTGAGGGGTCACGAGCAGTACTTC

J gene: TRBJ1-1
D gene: NA
V gene: TRBV6-1
clone size: NA
CDR3 length: 13
CDR3 protein: CASRQGRSTEAFF
CDR3 DNA: TGTGCCAGCAGACAGGGTAGGAGCACTGAAGCTTTCTTT

J gene: TRBJ1-2
D gene: NA
V gene: TRBV9
clone size: NA
CDR3 length: 15
CDR3 protein: CASSVGRSPSYGYTF
CDR3 DNA: TGTGCCAGCAGCGTAGGGCGATCTCCGAGTTATGGCTACACCTTC

J gene: TRBJ2-3
D gene: NA
V gene: TRBV11-2
clone size: NA
CDR3 length: 14
CDR3 protein: CASSSVGGLDTQYF
CDR3 DNA: TGTGCCAGCAGCTCCGTTGGTGGTCTCGATACGCAGTATTTT

J gene: TRBJ1-2
D gene: TRBD1
V gene: TRBV7-2
clone size: NA
CDR3 length: 15
CDR3 protein: CASSRDRGRGYGYTF
CDR3 DNA: TGTGCCAGCAGCCGCGACAGGGGGCGAGGCTATGGCTACACCTTC

J gene: TRBJ2-7
D gene: NA
V gene: TRBV7-9
clone size: NA
CDR3 length: 12
CDR3 protein: CASSSRTIEQYF
CDR3 DNA: TGTGCCAGCAGCTCCCGGACTATCGAGCAGTACTTC

J gene: TRBJ2-1
D gene: TRBD2
V gene: TRBV5-4
clone size: NA
CDR3 length: 14
CDR3 protein: CASSFGTSGGAPFF
CDR3 DNA: TGTGCCAGCAGTTTCGGGACTAGCGGGGGGGCACCGTTCTTC

J gene: TRBJ2-7
D gene: NA
V gene: TRBV14
clone size: NA
CDR3 length: 14
CDR3 protein: CASSQVLWSYEQYF
CDR3 DNA: TGTGCCAGCAGCCAGGTTTTGTGGTCCTACGAGCAGTACTTC

J gene: TRBJ2-5
D gene: TRBD2
V gene: TRBV20-1
clone size: NA
CDR3 length: 16
CDR3 protein: CSAQILAGGVGETQYF
CDR3 DNA: TGCAGTGCACAGATCTTAGCCGGGGGGGTGGGAGAGACCCAGTACTTC

J gene: TRBJ2-7
D gene: TRBD1
V gene: TRBV2
clone size: NA
CDR3 length: 13
CDR3 protein: CASSGTGRMGQYF
CDR3 DNA: TGTGCCAGCAGCGGGACAGGGAGGATGGGGCAGTACTTC

J gene: TRBJ2-7
D gene: NA
V gene: TRBV6-2/TRBV6-3
clone size: NA
CDR3 length: 13
CDR3 protein: CASSPEPDYEQYF
CDR3 DNA: TGTGCCAGCAGTCCCGAACCTGATTACGAGCAGTACTTC

J gene: TRBJ2-7
D gene: TRBD2
V gene: TRBV7-6
clone size: NA
CDR3 length: 14
CDR3 protein: CASSSTSGGHEQYF
CDR3 DNA: TGTGCCAGCAGCTCGACTAGCGGGGGGCACGAGCAGTACTTC